This is a list of T cell receptor beta chains from one sample in a study of blood T cell repertoires in COVID-19. The assay was immunoSEQ multiplex PCR, and TCRdb's table has in-frame clones only and misses some. This sample yields some 95,000 clones, of which around 72% are seen a single time; around a quarter belongs to the top ten. The sequenced sample was peripheral blood. The receptors shown here come from a man between 65 and 85 years old with acute or convalescent COVID-19. Both conserved end residues are trimmed from each CDR3. The order of the fields is clone size, V gene, CDR3 protein. Part of the rows lack a size; the others show once, few, many or a class for expanded clones.

- TRBV3-1/TRBV3-2 ASSQVRGPNQPQH
few TRBV19 ASSVRDRDDEQF
- TRBV25-1 ASREEFTGELF
once TRBV6-6 ASRLGTLSSYEQY
once TRBV12-3/TRBV12-4 ASSKLGDTQY
- TRBV11-2 ASSLHRATNYGYT
- TRBV7-2 ASSLSSGGVYEQY
- TRBV29-1 SVKAGHTEAF
- TRBV7-9 ASSTPQEADTQY
- TRBV5-1 ASSTNEGSYEQY
- TRBV11-2 ASRGGGASEQY
- TRBV12-3/TRBV12-4 ASSKSGYGYT
- TRBV7-8 ASRAGSIGYEQY
- TRBV24-1 ATSDSQQPQH
- TRBV7-9 ASSPTGQGRTGELF
- TRBV29-1 SVVLAVFTDTQY
- TRBV6-5 ASSSNRGKTYEQY
- TRBV6-5 ASSYRTAYEQY
- TRBV5-5 ASSLAQGPLNGYT
- TRBV5-4 ASSLPGLTSTDTQY
- TRBV27 ASSSGPGTGPTTYEQY
few TRBV5-4 ASSLQAGGYNEQF
- TRBV7-2 ASSVLTGGARSEQY
- TRBV6-1 ASSGLAGGWQETQY
- TRBV11-2 ASSPGTGKRNQPQH
- TRBV6-2/TRBV6-3 ASSFLGLAGVYNEQF
- TRBV24-1 ATSGSGVYEQY
once TRBV4-3 ASSQDRLSAQH
- TRBV18 ASSPPGLAGVYEQY
- TRBV4-1 ASSRPGTGQGYT
- TRBV5-5 ASRRRRTVQETQY
- TRBV9 ASSALNPPNSPLH
- TRBV4-3 ASSPLSGGWAGELF
- TRBV19 ASSNTLTGREQY
few TRBV27 ASSSPGRGMTVNTEAF
- TRBV28 ASSSLSLRDEQY
many TRBV29-1 SVAGLSTEAF
- TRBV5-6 ASSLAGGRSNQPQH
- TRBV3-1/TRBV3-2 ASEGQGNSGANVLT
- TRBV15 ATSTRGQGAREQY
few TRBV6-5 ASSYRRVGTGELF
- TRBV5-1 ASSPGGSTGELF
- TRBV6-1 ASSEAQGRNQPQH
- TRBV21-1 ASSNSAGGTDTQY
- TRBV11-1 ASSGSSGSLIYEQY
few TRBV25-1 ASSDYRGGQETQY
- TRBV24-1 ATSDPGLNYGYT
- TRBV18 ASSGGPARYEQY
- TRBV5-8 ASSLGGRGADTQY
few TRBV28 ASSSTETQY
- TRBV2 ASEGVDLGYT
- TRBV15 ATSKTDTEAF
once TRBV7-2 ASSLEGFYRDSPLH
- TRBV6-1 ASSEAGQYYEQY